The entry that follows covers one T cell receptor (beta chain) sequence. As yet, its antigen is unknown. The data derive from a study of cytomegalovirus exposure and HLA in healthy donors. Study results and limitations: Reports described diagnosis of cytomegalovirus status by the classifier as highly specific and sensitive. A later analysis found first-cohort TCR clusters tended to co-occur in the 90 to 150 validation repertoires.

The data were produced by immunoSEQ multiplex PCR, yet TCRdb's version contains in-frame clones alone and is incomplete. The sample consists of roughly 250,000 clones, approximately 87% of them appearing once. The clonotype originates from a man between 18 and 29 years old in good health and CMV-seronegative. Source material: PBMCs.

CDR3 residues: CASRRTGGQETQYF. The DNA of the CDR3 is TGTGCCAGCAGGAGGACAGGGGGCCAAGAGACCCAGTACTTC. The chain combines TRBV2 with TRBJ2-5; TRBD1 aligns across 10 bases. The CDR3 is 14 amino acids. The ends lost 6 bases at V and 1 base at J; junction bases unmatched: 2. Germline V gene sequence: CDR1 SNHLY, CDR2 FYNNEI.